This T cell receptor (beta chain) was sequenced during a study of regulatory T cells. Study observations and caveats: Patient CD8+ T cells trended toward lower Shannon entropy than controls.

Autoimmunity was present in every CD3G-deficient patient, worse in two. Patients aged 2 to 39 years had fewer naive T cells. Primers: 52 TRBV forward and 13 TRBJ reverse. Here immunoSEQ multiplex PCR was the method, and the copy in TCRdb shows in-frame clones only, minus some. The table has approximately 15,000 clones, more than 85% seen once. About this clone: The antigen remains unidentified. A far bigger clonotype differs at one base, so this is likely a read error.

The CDR3 extends over 16 amino acids. Germline V gene sequence: CDR1 SGHDT, CDR2 YYEEEE. Losses at the gene ends were 0 bases for V and 6 bases for J; bases not matched to a gene: 8. The source of this sequence is a young adult with CD3G deficiency. The rearrangement links TRBV5-6 to TRBJ2-2; TRBD2 matches 7 bases. The sequenced sample consisted of CD8+ T cells sorted from blood. CDR3 in amino acids: CASSLDSAGDSGELFF. The CDR3 bases are TGTGCCAGCAGCTTGGATTCCGCGGGGGACTCCGGGGAGCTGTTTTTT.